This paragraph covers one TCR beta chain sequence. The antigen is unknown. These data come from a study of PD-1 blockade in classical Hodgkin lymphoma. Across the study: On a schedule of every 2 weeks, patients received nivolumab 3 mg/kg intravenously. Overall study findings and caveats: Nivolumab initiation under 1 year post-ASCT meant exclusion.

Trimming cost V 0 bases and J 3 bases; bases outside gene matches: 3. This CDR3 region has 15 residues. Germline assignment: CDR1 SGDLS and CDR2 YYNGEE. Repertoires were generated with immunoSEQ multiplex PCR, while TCRdb's copy carries only in-frame clones and drops some. The sample has more than 35,000 clones, about 91% seen once. Each of the patients experienced relapse following autologous stem cell transplantation, and their brentuximab vedotin exposure differed. The chain recombines TRBV9 with TRBJ2-1, with TRBD2 matching 7 bases. The source was peripheral blood mononuclear cells (PBMCs), collected before the second cycle of nivolumab. The TCR sequence derives from a human donor with classical Hodgkin lymphoma. The CDR3 here is CASSVGGSGYNEQFF. The DNA of the CDR3 is TGTGCCAGCAGCGTAGGCGGGAGTGGCTACAATGAGCAGTTCTTC.